A selection of T cell receptor beta chains follows, all from one sample in a study of control samples from healthy donors and cancer patients. Produced via immunoSEQ multiplex PCR; TCRdb's table is partial and in-frame only. The sample lists 120,000 to 150,000 clones; about 90% were seen once. Sequenced material: blood. The receptors were gathered from a man aged 25-45 years in good health. Each CDR3 is given with its conserved first and last residue. Fields, in order: J gene, V gene, D gene, clone size, CDR3 protein, CDR3 DNA. D genes are given only for firm matches. Clone size appears in some rows only: once, few, many, or a class for an expanded clone.

TRBJ1-2 TRBV27 NA NA CASSSGYGYTF TGTGCCAGCAGTTCAGGGTATGGCTACACCTTC
TRBJ2-2 TRBV19 NA NA CASIPDTDTGELFF TGTGCCAGTATCCCCGACACAGACACCGGGGAGCTGTTTTTT
TRBJ1-5 TRBV19 NA NA CASSIVRGHQPQHF TGTGCCAGTAGTATAGTACGAGGGCATCAGCCCCAGCATTTT
TRBJ2-4 TRBV3-1/TRBV3-2 NA NA CASSQDRNNIQYF TGTGCCAGCAGCCAAGACCGCAACAACATTCAGTACTTC
TRBJ1-1 TRBV2 NA once CASSEWAGLDTEAFF TGTGCCAGCAGTGAGTGGGCAGGGTTGGACACTGAAGCTTTCTTT
TRBJ1-6 TRBV4-1 NA NA CASSQDIPGPRNSPLHF TGCGCCAGCAGCCAAGATATACCGGGCCCTCGAAATTCACCCCTCCACTTT
TRBJ1-1 TRBV27 TRBD1 NA CASRQTGGAGSTEAFF TGTGCCAGCAGGCAGACAGGGGGCGCAGGTTCTACTGAAGCTTTCTTT
TRBJ1-6 TRBV30 NA NA CAWSVPGRSNSPLHF TGTGCCTGGAGTGTACCTGGGCGTTCAAATTCACCCCTCCACTTT
TRBJ1-5 TRBV28 NA NA CASSWTGNQPQHF TGTGCCAGCAGCTGGACGGGGAATCAGCCCCAGCATTTT
TRBJ2-1 TRBV11-2 NA NA CASSLIGGVYNEQFF TGTGCCAGCAGCTTAATAGGCGGGGTCTACAATGAGCAGTTCTTC
TRBJ2-7 TRBV28 NA NA CASSFAKRGRGQYF TGTGCCAGCAGTTTTGCCAAGAGGGGTCGGGGGCAGTACTTC